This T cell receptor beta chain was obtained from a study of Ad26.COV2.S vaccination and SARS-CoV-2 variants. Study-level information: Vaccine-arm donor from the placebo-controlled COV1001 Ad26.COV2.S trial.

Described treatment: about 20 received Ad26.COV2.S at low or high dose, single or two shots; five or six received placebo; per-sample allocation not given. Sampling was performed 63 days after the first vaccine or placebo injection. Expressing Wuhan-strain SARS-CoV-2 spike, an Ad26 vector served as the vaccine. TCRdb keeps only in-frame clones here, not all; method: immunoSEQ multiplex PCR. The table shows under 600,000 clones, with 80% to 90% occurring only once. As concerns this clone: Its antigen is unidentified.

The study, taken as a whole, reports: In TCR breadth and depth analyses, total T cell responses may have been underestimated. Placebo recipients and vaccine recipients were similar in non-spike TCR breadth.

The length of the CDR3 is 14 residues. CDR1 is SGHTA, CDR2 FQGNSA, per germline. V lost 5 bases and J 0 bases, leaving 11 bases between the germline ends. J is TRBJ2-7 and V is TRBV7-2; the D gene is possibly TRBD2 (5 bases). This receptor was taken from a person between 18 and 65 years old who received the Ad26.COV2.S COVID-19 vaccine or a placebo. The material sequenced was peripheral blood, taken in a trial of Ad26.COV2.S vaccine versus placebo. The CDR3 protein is CASSPPGGSYEQYF. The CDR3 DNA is TGTGCCAGCAGCCCGCCTGGAGGCTCCTACGAGCAGTACTTC.